One and the same sample provided the 20 T cell receptor beta chains below, sequenced in a study of OX40 agonist ivuxolimab in advanced cancers. TCRdb keeps only in-frame clones here, not all; method: immunoSEQ multiplex PCR. The table lists 75,000 to 100,000 clones, about nine tenths of them singletons, with around 1.8% in the top ten. The sequencing used CD4+ or CD8+ T cells sorted from blood, collected in a trial of the OX40 agonist ivuxolimab. Receptors were obtained from an adult with an advanced solid tumor such as melanoma, head and neck, liver or kidney cancer.

This clone was found once. The V call is TRBV29-1, the J call TRBJ2-1; 10 bases align to TRBD2. The J segment lost 3 bases and the V segment lost 6 bases, leaving 8 bases of the junction unmatched. CDR1 and CDR2 (germline): SQVTM, ANQGSEA. The CDR3 spans 15 residues. The CDR3 DNA reads TGCAGCGTAAAGCCTAGCGGGAGCAACTACAATGAGCAGTTCTTC. It specifies CSVKPSGSNYNEQFF.

The chain is built from TRBV29-1 and TRBJ2-5; 9 nucleotides match TRBD1. V lost 6 bases and J lost 2; bases outside the gene matches: 1. The CDR3 extends over 12 amino acids. Germline V gene data show CDR1 as SQVTM and CDR2 as ANQGSEA. The CDR3 bases are TGCAGCGTAGGACAGGGGCAAGAGACCCAGTACTTC. Protein: CSVGQGQETQYF.

The V call is TRBV11-2, the J call TRBJ2-2; D remains unclear. The length of the CDR3 is 14 residues. V was shortened by 0 bases and J by 6 bases, with 8 bases between the two germline ends. Germline V gene data show CDR1 as SGHAT and CDR2 as FQNNGV. DNA for the CDR3: TGTGCCAGCAGCTTAGATCGGGTTGCCGGGGAGCTGTTTTTT. Its translation: CASSLDRVAGELFF.

The chain joins TRBV7-2 to TRBJ2-5; 9 bases line up with TRBD2. This CDR3 is 16 amino acids long. Per germline, CDR1 SGHTA and CDR2 FQGNSA. V shed 8 bases and J 6 bases; nucleotides not matched to a gene: 16. CDR3 sequence: CASLQSSTSGEKTQYF. CDR3 bases: TGTGCCAGCCTCCAGAGCTCGACTAGCGGTGAAAAGACCCAGTACTTC.

This clone has more than one count but fewer than ten. The chain carries TRBV5-1 and TRBJ2-7, with no clear D. The CDR3 length is 13 residues. The V gene's germline CDR1 is SGHRS and CDR2 YFSETQ. V lost 0 bases and J 5 bases, leaving 9 bases between the germline ends. CDR3 region: CASSLEGRHEQYF. The CDR3 DNA reads as TGCGCCAGCAGCTTGGAGGGCCGCCACGAGCAGTACTTC.

The rearrangement links TRBV7-9 to TRBJ2-1; D is ambiguous. V was shortened by 1 base and J by 4 bases, with 14 bases between the two germline ends. Germline values: CDR1 SEHNR, CDR2 FQNEAQ (reference sequence). This CDR3 has 16 residues. As DNA, the CDR3 is TGTGCCAGCAGCTTAGAGCGATCGGGCCTTTACAATGAGCAGTTCTTC. It encodes CASSLERSGLYNEQFF. Based on the CDR3 plus reference TRBV7-9 and TRBJ2-1, the full variable domain is DTGVSQNPRHKITKRGQNVTFRCDPISEHNRLYWYRQTLGQGPEFLTYFQNEAQLEKSRLLSDRFSAERPKGSFSTLEIQRTEQGDSAMYLCASSLERSGLYNEQFFGPGTRLTVL.

The chain carries TRBV6-5 and TRBJ2-7, with a weak D call TRBD1 (6 bases). CDR1 MNHEY and CDR2 SVGAGI come from the germline V gene. Trimming removed 4 bases at V and 2 bases at J, with 9 bases between. The CDR3 contains 13 residues. For the CDR3, the DNA is TGTGCCAGCAGTTCCGGACAGACCTACGAGCAGTACTTC. Translated: CASSSGQTYEQYF.

The rearrangement links TRBV25-1 to TRBJ1-2; D is ambiguous. The CDR3 is 13 amino acids. Trimming cost V 2 bases and J 4 bases, with 8 bases left between them. Germline V gene sequence: CDR1 MGHDK, CDR2 SYGVNS. In nucleotides, the CDR3 is TGTGCCAGCAGTGAAGGCAGCGGCTATGGCTACACCTTC. It specifies CASSEGSGYGYTF.

The chain joins TRBV6-1 to TRBJ2-7; 12 bases align to TRBD1. CDR3 length equals 15 residues. V shed 5 bases and J 4 bases; nucleotides not matched to a gene: 6. Germline CDR1 MNHNS, CDR2 SASEGT. CDR3 nucleotides: TGTGCCAGCAGTCCTGGGACAGGGGGCGTGTACGAGCAGTACTTC. It yields the protein CASSPGTGGVYEQYF.

The V gene is TRBV6-5, the J gene TRBJ1-2, with D unclear. The length of the CDR3 is 13 residues. Germline values: CDR1 MNHEY, CDR2 SVGAGI. Trimming took off 6 bases at V and 0 bases at J, with 8 bases between the two ends. CDR3 amino acids: CASRRDSNYGYTF. As DNA, the CDR3 is TGTGCCAGCAGGAGAGATTCTAACTATGGCTACACCTTC.

The CDR3 coding sequence is TGTGCCAGCAGTTTGGCGGGAGGCGGAGAAAAACTGTTTTTT. The encoded protein is CASSLAGGGEKLFF. V is TRBV2 and J is TRBJ1-4; D is unclear. The ends were cut back, 5 bases at V and 8 bases at J, with 15 bases in the middle. The CDR3 runs to 14 residues. Per the germline V gene, CDR1 is SNHLY and CDR2 is FYNNEI.

The rearrangement joins TRBV9 to TRBJ2-6; 9 nucleotides match TRBD1. The V gene's germline CDR1 is SGDLS and CDR2 YYNGEE. The V and J ends lost 4 bases and 1 base, in that order; junction bases with no gene match: 18. The CDR3 covers 21 residues. In DNA form, the CDR3 reads TGTGCCAGCAGCCCACAGACAGGGGGTGTCATCGAGGGATCTGGGGCCAACGTCCTGACTTTC. Amino acids: CASSPQTGGVIEGSGANVLTF.

V is TRBV5-6 and J is TRBJ2-5, with 10 bases that match TRBD1. Germline V gives CDR1 SGHDT, CDR2 YYEEEE. The CDR3 runs 15 residues. Trimming removed 5 bases from V and 5 bases from J; junction bases left unmatched: 9. The CDR3 sequence is CASSFDRGQRETQYF. CDR3 in DNA: TGTGCCAGCAGTTTCGACAGGGGGCAAAGGGAGACCCAGTACTTC.

This sequence joins TRBV30 and TRBJ2-7, with D possibly TRBD1 on 5 matching bases. This CDR3 contains 13 residues. Germline values: CDR1 GTSNPN, CDR2 SVGIG (reference sequence). Trimming cost V 8 bases and J 5 bases, with 19 bases left between them. The CDR3 reads CASNPKGSHEQYF. The CDR3 DNA reads as TGTGCCAGCAACCCCAAGGGGTCCCACGAGCAGTACTTC.

In its sample, this clone was seen once. The J gene is TRBJ2-7, the V gene TRBV10-3; possible D gene TRBD2, 5 bases. V lost 3 bases, J lost 3 bases, and 18 bases lay in between. CDR1 and CDR2 (germline): ENHRY, SYGVKD. This CDR3 spans 16 amino acids. For the CDR3, the DNA is TGTGCCATCAGTGACCCCGGAGGAGGAGCGGACTACGAGCAGTACTTC. Its translation is CAISDPGGGADYEQYF.

J is TRBJ2-7 and V is TRBV4-1; D remains ambiguous. Germline V gene lookup returns CDR1 MGHRA and CDR2 YSYEKL. Deletions cut 0 bases from V and 2 bases from J, with 14 bases between. The length of the CDR3 is 16 residues. The CDR3 loop reads CASSQDQVSRAYEQYF. CDR3 coding DNA: TGCGCCAGCAGCCAAGATCAGGTTTCTCGGGCCTACGAGCAGTACTTC.

J is TRBJ1-3 and V is TRBV7-2, with TRBD1 matching 7 bases. This CDR3 has 13 residues. The V gene end was trimmed by 5 bases and the J gene end by 4 bases; junction bases not matched to a gene: 2. Germline V gene data show CDR1 as SGHTA and CDR2 as FQGNSA. CDR3 region: CASSPGGGNTIYF. DNA for the CDR3: TGTGCCAGCAGCCCAGGGGGGGGAAACACCATATATTTT.

J is TRBJ2-1 and V is TRBV6-5; D is possibly TRBD1 (5 bases). CDR3 length: 15 amino acids. Germline V gene sequence: CDR1 MNHEY, CDR2 SVGAGI. V lost 6 bases to trimming and J lost 4 bases, with 16 bases between them. CDR3 nucleotide sequence: TGTGCCAGCAGCTTACAGGCCAAGTCATACAATGAGCAGTTCTTC. It specifies CASSLQAKSYNEQFF.

The chain joins TRBV6-4 to TRBJ2-1; 7 nucleotides line up with TRBD2. CDR3 length equals 15 residues. J lost 7 bases, V lost 1 base, and 7 bases had no gene match. Germline lookup yields CDR1 MRHNA and CDR2 SNTAGT. Written as DNA, the CDR3 is TGTGCCAGCAGTGACTACCTCCGGGGGGTGAATGAGCAGTTCTTC. It specifies CASSDYLRGVNEQFF.

The V and J genes are TRBV27 and TRBJ2-1, with 7 bases fitting TRBD2. The trim removed 4 bases at V and 4 bases at J, leaving 13 bases unmatched. CDR1 MNHEY and CDR2 SMNVEV come from the germline V gene (reference sequence). The CDR3 totals 17 residues. CDR3 region: CASSSLAGRRIYNEQFF. As DNA, the CDR3 is TGTGCCAGCAGTTCGCTAGCCGGGAGGAGAATTTACAATGAGCAGTTCTTC.